This T cell receptor (beta chain) was captured in a study of T-cell reconstitution after alpha-beta-depleted transplantation in children. A TCRbeta library incorporating unique molecular identifiers was prepared. TCRdb analysed the PCR reads with MiXCR anew, one entry per CDR3 protein. The sample has hundreds of thousands of distinct CDR3 sequences, 16% seen once. CDR1 SEHNR and CDR2 FQNEAQ come from the germline V gene (reference sequence). V lost 2 bases to trimming and J lost 0 bases, with 15 bases between them. This CDR3 spans 17 amino acids. In this sample, this clonotype turned up a few times. The starting material was PBMCs from the stem cell graft donor, obtained from the stem cell graft. The TCR comes from a human donor who donated a stem cell graft to a child with acute myeloid leukemia. The genes are TRBV7-9 and TRBJ2-3; a weak D match, TRBD2 (5 bases). The CDR3 nucleotides read TGTGCCAGCAGCTTACCCCAGTGGAGGTCCAGCACAGATACGCAGTATTTT. Its protein is CASSLPQWRSSTDTQYF. The full variable domain, in which reference TRBV7-9 and TRBJ2-3 provide the parts outside the CDR3, is DTGVSQNPRHKITKRGQNVTFRCDPISEHNRLYWYRQTLGQGPEFLTYFQNEAQLEKSRLLSDRFSAERPKGSFSTLEIQRTEQGDSAMYLCASSLPQWRSSTDTQYFGPGTRLTVL.